These T cell receptor beta chains were read from a single sample in a study of cytomegalovirus exposure and HLA in healthy donors. Only in-frame clones appear in the TCRdb table, and some are missing; sequencing was by immunoSEQ multiplex PCR. The sample has some 220,000 clones, approximately 81% seen once; the top ten hold 0.2% to 0.25%. Sequencing was performed on PBMCs. The receptors stem from a girl aged 2-9 years in good health and CMV-seronegative. Both conserved end residues are part of each CDR3. Fields, in order: J gene, V gene, clone size, D gene, CDR3 DNA, CDR3 protein. A D gene is named only where the DNA matches it firmly. The listing skips clone size in some rows; elsewhere it reads once, few, many or a size class.

TRBJ2-5	TRBV4-1	NA	TRBD2	TGCGCCAGCAGCCCGCGGGAGGGCCGGTTAGAGACCCAGTACTTC	CASSPREGRLETQYF
TRBJ2-1	TRBV20-1	NA	TRBD2	TGCAGTGCTCAAACCGGGACTAAGAGGTTCTTC	CSAQTGTKRFF
TRBJ2-1	TRBV4-2	NA	TRBD2	TGTGCCAGCAGCCAAGATCGGGGGACTAGCGGGAGGGCCTACAATGAGCAGTTCTTC	CASSQDRGTSGRAYNEQFF
TRBJ2-5	TRBV6-1	NA	NA	TGTGCCAGCAGGGGGGGACCTAGGGAGACCCAGTACTTC	CASRGGPRETQYF
TRBJ2-3	TRBV9	NA	NA	TGTGCCAGCAGCGCACAGGGATTCACAGATACGCAGTATTTT	CASSAQGFTDTQYF
TRBJ2-3	TRBV5-1	NA	NA	TGCGCCAGCAGCTCCGGTTCGGGTACAGATACGCAGTATTTT	CASSSGSGTDTQYF
TRBJ1-5	TRBV15	NA	NA	TGTGCCACCAGGGTTAGTCGGGATCAGCCCCAGCATTTT	CATRVSRDQPQHF
TRBJ2-5	TRBV5-1	once	NA	TGCGCCAGCAGCTTGGGTGGGGGCGAGGAGACCCAGTACTTC	CASSLGGGEETQYF
TRBJ2-3	TRBV11-3	NA	TRBD2	TGTGCCAGCAGCTGGGGACTAGCGGGAGGCACAGATACGCAGTATTTT	CASSWGLAGGTDTQYF
TRBJ1-6	TRBV10-3	NA	NA	TGTGCCATCCGGGACTTCAATTCACCCCTCCACTTT	CAIRDFNSPLHF
TRBJ2-1	TRBV19	NA	TRBD2	TGTGCCAGTAGAACTAGCGGGGGGAGGTATAATGAGCAGTTCTTC	CASRTSGGRYNEQFF
TRBJ2-7	TRBV5-1	once	NA	TGCGCCAGCAGCCCGGGCTGGGGGCCCAACGAGCAGTACTTC	CASSPGWGPNEQYF
TRBJ2-7	TRBV4-1	NA	TRBD1	TGCGCCAGCAGCCTATCGGGACAGGGTCCCCGAGTCCTGTACGAGCAGTACTTC	CASSLSGQGPRVLYEQYF
TRBJ2-2	TRBV2	few	NA	TGTGCCAGCAGTCTCGGGACTAACACCGGGGAGCTGTTTTTT	CASSLGTNTGELFF
TRBJ1-1	TRBV11-2	NA	NA	TGTGCCAGCAGCTTAGCGGTAGGCGGGAACACTGAAGCTTTCTTT	CASSLAVGGNTEAFF
TRBJ1-2	TRBV7-9	NA	NA	TGTTCCAGCAGTCCCGGGAGGATCTATGGCTACACCTTC	CSSSPGRIYGYTF
TRBJ1-1	TRBV18	NA	NA	TGTGCCAGCTCACCACCGGAGATCGCGAGGTTCATGAACACTGAAGCTTTCTTT	CASSPPEIARFMNTEAFF
TRBJ2-3	TRBV6-1	NA	NA	TGTGCCAGCCGCTTGATTTCGGGTACAGATACGCAGTATTTT	CASRLISGTDTQYF
TRBJ2-1	TRBV7-2	NA	TRBD1	TGTGCCAGCAGCCCACCTACACGTATCACAGGGGGGAACTACAATGAGCAGTTCTTC	CASSPPTRITGGNYNEQFF
TRBJ2-3	TRBV30	NA	NA	TGTGCCTGGAGTGGGGCGTATACGCAGTATTTT	CAWSGAYTQYF
TRBJ2-7	TRBV30	NA	NA	TGTGCCTGGAGTGTACCGGGACTGCAGTACTTC	CAWSVPGLQYF
TRBJ2-3	TRBV7-9	once	NA	TGTGCCAGCAGCACCTTTAGGGGGGGGCTGGCAGATACGCAGTATTTT	CASSTFRGGLADTQYF
TRBJ1-4	TRBV5-4	NA	TRBD1	TGTGCCAGCAGCTACGACAGGGGCGGAGGTGAAAAACTGTTTTTT	CASSYDRGGGEKLFF
TRBJ1-2	TRBV10-2	NA	NA	TGCGCCAGCAGTGAGTCGGGGGCCGCCTGGGGCTACACCTTC	CASSESGAAWGYTF
TRBJ2-5	TRBV30	once	NA	TGTGCCTGGAGTGTCCAGGGATCTAAAACCGATACCCAGTACTTC	CAWSVQGSKTDTQYF
TRBJ1-2	TRBV9	NA	NA	TGTGCCAGCAGCGCCCGACTCAGAGGGGGGGCTGAGGGCTACACCTTC	CASSARLRGGAEGYTF
TRBJ2-7	TRBV19	NA	NA	TGTGCCAGTAGTATTAGTAGAACCCGGAGCGACGAGCAGTACTTC	CASSISRTRSDEQYF
TRBJ1-2	TRBV6-5	NA	NA	TGTGCCAGCAGAGGGAGGTTCTATGGCTACACCTTC	CASRGRFYGYTF
TRBJ2-2	TRBV6-5	NA	TRBD2	TGTGCCAGCAGCCCACTAGCGGGAGGGACCGGGGAGCTGTTTTTT	CASSPLAGGTGELFF
TRBJ2-7	TRBV7-2	few	TRBD1	TGTGCCAGCAGCCCCGGACAGGGGAGGGGCTACGAGCAGTACTTC	CASSPGQGRGYEQYF
TRBJ2-2	TRBV29-1	NA	NA	TGCAGCGTTGCCCTCAACAGGAACACCGGGGAGCTGTTTTTT	CSVALNRNTGELFF
TRBJ2-7	TRBV5-4	NA	TRBD2	TGTGCCAGCAGCCCCGGGCGGGGGGTCTACGAGCAGTACTTC	CASSPGRGVYEQYF
TRBJ1-4	TRBV5-5	NA	NA	TGTGCCAGCAGCTTCGGCGGCTTTAATGAAAAACTGTTTTTT	CASSFGGFNEKLFF
TRBJ2-1	TRBV18	NA	NA	TGTGCCAGCTCACAAGACAGGCGCAATGAGCAGTTCTTC	CASSQDRRNEQFF
TRBJ2-7	TRBV5-1	NA	TRBD1	TGCGCCAGCAGCCTCAGGGGGTTCTACGAGCAGTACTTC	CASSLRGFYEQYF
TRBJ1-3	TRBV5-1	NA	NA	TGCGCCAGCAGCCCACGGGGAGGGGACACCATATATTTT	CASSPRGGDTIYF
TRBJ1-2	TRBV5-1	NA	NA	TGCGCCAGCAGCTTGGGGGCCCCTTTCTATGGCTACACCTTC	CASSLGAPFYGYTF
TRBJ1-1	TRBV5-4	NA	NA	TGTGCCAGCAGCGGACTAGCGGGAGTCATGAACACTGAAGCTTTCTTT	CASSGLAGVMNTEAFF
TRBJ2-7	TRBV6-5	once	TRBD2	TGTGCCAGCTCGTATGGGACTAGCGCCTACGAGCAGTACTTC	CASSYGTSAYEQYF